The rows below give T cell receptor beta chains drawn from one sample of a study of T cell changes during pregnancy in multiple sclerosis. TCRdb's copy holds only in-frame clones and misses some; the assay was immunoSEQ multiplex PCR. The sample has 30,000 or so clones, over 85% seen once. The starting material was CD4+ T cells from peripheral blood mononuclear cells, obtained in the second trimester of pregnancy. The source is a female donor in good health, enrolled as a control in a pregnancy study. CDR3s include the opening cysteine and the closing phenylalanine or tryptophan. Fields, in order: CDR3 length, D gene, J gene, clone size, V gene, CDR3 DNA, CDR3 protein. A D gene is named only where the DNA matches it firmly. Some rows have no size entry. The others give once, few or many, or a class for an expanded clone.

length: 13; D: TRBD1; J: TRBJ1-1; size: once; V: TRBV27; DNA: TGTGCCAGCAGTCCCCGGACAGGGTCTGAAGCTTTCTTT; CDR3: CASSPRTGSEAFF
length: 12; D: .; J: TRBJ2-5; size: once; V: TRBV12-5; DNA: TGTGCTAGTGGTCAACCGCCAGGGACCCAGTACTTC; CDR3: CASGQPPGTQYF
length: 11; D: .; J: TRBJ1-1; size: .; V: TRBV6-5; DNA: TGTGCCAGCGTAGACAGATATGAAGCTTTCTTT; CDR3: CASVDRYEAFF
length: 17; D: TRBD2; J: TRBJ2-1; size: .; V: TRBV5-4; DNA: TGTGCCAGCAGCTTGGCACTAGCGGGGGCGAGGAGGGATGAGCAGTTCTTC; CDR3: CASSLALAGARRDEQFF
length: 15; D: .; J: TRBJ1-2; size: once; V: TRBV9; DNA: TGTGCCAGCAGCTCTCGCGGGGCCGTAGACTATGGCTACACCTTC; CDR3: CASSSRGAVDYGYTF
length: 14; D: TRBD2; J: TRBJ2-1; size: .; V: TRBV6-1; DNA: TGTGCCAGCAGTTCTAGCGGGGGGGCGAGGGAGCAGTTCTTC; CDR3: CASSSSGGAREQFF
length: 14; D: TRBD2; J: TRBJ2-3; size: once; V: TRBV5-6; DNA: TGTGCCAGCAGCCCCGGGACTATCACAGATACGCAGTATTTT; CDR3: CASSPGTITDTQYF
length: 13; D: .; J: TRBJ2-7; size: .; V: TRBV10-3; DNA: TGTGCCATCAGTGAGCTCAGTGTTTACGAGCAGTACTTC; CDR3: CAISELSVYEQYF
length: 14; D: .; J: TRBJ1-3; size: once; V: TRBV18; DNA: TGTGCCAGCCACCCACAGTTCTCTGGAAACACCATATATTTT; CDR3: CASHPQFSGNTIYF
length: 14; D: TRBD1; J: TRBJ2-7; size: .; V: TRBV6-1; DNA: TGTGCCGCGGAAAACAGGGGTTTCACCTACGAGCAGTACTTC; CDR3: CAAENRGFTYEQYF
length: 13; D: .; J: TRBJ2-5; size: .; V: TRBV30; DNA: TGTGCCTGGAGCCGAAGTCTCAGGGAGACCCAGTACTTC; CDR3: CAWSRSLRETQYF
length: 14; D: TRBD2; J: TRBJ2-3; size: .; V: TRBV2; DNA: TGTGCCAGCAGTGGACTAGCGGGAGAATATACGCAGTATTTT; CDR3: CASSGLAGEYTQYF
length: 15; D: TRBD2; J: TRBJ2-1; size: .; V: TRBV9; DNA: TGTGCCAGCAGCTCGCTAGCGGGAGGGCCTAATGAGCAGTTCTTC; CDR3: CASSSLAGGPNEQFF
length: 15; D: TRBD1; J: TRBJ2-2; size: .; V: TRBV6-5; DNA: TGTGCCAGCAGGCCTAGGGGGCTGTTCACCGGGGAGCTGTTTTTT; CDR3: CASRPRGLFTGELFF
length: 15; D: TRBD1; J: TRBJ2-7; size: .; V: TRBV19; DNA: TGTGCCAGCTCAATCAGGGGGCCTGCCCCCTACGAGCAGTACTTC; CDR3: CASSIRGPAPYEQYF
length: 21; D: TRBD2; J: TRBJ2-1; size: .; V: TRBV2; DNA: TGTGCCAGCAGCGCCGTCCCGGGACTAGCGGGGGGACCCTTTATCCACAATGAGCAGTTCTTC; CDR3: CASSAVPGLAGGPFIHNEQFF
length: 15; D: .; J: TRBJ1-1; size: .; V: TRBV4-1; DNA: TGCGCCAGCAGCCTATTTGGGGGAGGGAACACTGAAGCTTTCTTT; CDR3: CASSLFGGGNTEAFF
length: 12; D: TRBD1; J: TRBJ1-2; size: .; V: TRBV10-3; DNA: TGTGCCATGCGGACAGGGGATTTTGGCTACACCTTC; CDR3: CAMRTGDFGYTF
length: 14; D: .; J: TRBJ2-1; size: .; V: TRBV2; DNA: TGTGCCAGCAACCCCCGCGGATCGGGCAATGAGCAGTTCTTC; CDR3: CASNPRGSGNEQFF
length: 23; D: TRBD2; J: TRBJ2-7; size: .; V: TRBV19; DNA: TGTGCCAGTAGTATAGACCCCCCCCTAGGAGCGTCTAGAGCGGGAGGGCTCGGTGACGAGCAGTACTTC; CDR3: CASSIDPPLGASRAGGLGDEQYF
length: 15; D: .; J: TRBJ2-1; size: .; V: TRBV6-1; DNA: TGTGCCAGCAGTGGTCTGGAGCTATCCTACAATGAGCAGTTCTTC; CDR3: CASSGLELSYNEQFF
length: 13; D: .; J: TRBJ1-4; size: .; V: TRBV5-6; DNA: TGTGCCAGCAGCTTTCAGGGGCTAGAAAAACTGTTTTTT; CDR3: CASSFQGLEKLFF
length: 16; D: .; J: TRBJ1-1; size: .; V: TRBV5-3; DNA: TGTGCCAGAAGCTTTATGTTTGCGTCGAGCGAGACTGAAGCTTTCTTT; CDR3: CARSFMFASSETEAFF
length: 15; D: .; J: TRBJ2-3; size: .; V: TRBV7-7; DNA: TGTGCCAGCAGCTCATCTAGGGGGAGGGGAGATACGCAGTATTTT; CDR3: CASSSSRGRGDTQYF
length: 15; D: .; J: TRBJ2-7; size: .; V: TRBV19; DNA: TGTGCCAGTACCTCCCTCGGGGCGGGGAGGCACGAGCAGTACTTC; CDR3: CASTSLGAGRHEQYF
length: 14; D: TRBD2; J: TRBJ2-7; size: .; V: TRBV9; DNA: TGTGCCAGCAGCGCATCCGGGACTAACTACGAGCAGTACTTC; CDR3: CASSASGTNYEQYF
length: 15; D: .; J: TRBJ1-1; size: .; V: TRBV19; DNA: TGTGCCAGTAGTGGGCGCGGGACGGTCAACACTGAAGCTTTCTTT; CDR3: CASSGRGTVNTEAFF
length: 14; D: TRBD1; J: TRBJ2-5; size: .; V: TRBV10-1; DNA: TGCGCCAGCAGTGAAGGGGGCTTAGAAGAGACCCAGTACTTC; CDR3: CASSEGGLEETQYF
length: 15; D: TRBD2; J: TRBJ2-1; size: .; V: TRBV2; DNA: TGTGCCAGCAGGAGTAGCGGGGGGGCCCACAATGAGCAGTTCTTC; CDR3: CASRSSGGAHNEQFF
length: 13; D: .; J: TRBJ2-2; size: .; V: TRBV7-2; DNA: TGTGCCAGCCGGCGCGGGGCGGTCGGGGAGCTGTTTTTT; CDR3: CASRRGAVGELFF
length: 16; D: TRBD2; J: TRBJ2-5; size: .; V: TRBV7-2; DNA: TGTGCCAGCAGCTTAATGGCTAGCGGGGACCGGGGGACCCAGTACTTC; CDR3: CASSLMASGDRGTQYF
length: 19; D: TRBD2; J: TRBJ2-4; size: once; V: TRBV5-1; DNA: TGCGCCAGCAGCGCCGGAGGGACTAGCGGGAGTTGGTCCAAAAACATTCAGTACTTC; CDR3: CASSAGGTSGSWSKNIQYF
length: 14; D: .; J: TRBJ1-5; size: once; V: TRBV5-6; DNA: TGTGCCAGCAGCCTAGCAGGGGTGGATCAGCCCCAGCATTTT; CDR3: CASSLAGVDQPQHF
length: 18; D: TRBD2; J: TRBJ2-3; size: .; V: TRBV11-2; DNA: TGTGCCAGCAGCTTAGAGCTAGCGGGAGCCCTTCCATTTGATACGCAGTATTTT; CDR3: CASSLELAGALPFDTQYF
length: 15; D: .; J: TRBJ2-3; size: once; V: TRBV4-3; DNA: TGCGCCAGCAGCCAAGAACGGGGGAGCACAGATACGCAGTATTTT; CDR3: CASSQERGSTDTQYF
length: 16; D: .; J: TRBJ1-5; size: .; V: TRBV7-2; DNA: TGTGCCAGCAGCCCCCGACCAGGGTCGAACAATCAGCCCCAGCATTTT; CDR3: CASSPRPGSNNQPQHF
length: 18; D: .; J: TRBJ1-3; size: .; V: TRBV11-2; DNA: TGTGCCAGCAGCTTAAACCGGGACACGCGGTTTTCTGGAAACACCATATATTTT; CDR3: CASSLNRDTRFSGNTIYF
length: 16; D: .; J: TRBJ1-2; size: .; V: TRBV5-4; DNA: TGTGCCAGCAGCCTCGACCCGCAGGGGACGACCTATGGCTACACCTTC; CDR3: CASSLDPQGTTYGYTF
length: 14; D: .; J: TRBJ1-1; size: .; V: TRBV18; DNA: TGTGCCAGCTCACCCCTCGGGGGGGACACTGAAGCTTTCTTT; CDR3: CASSPLGGDTEAFF
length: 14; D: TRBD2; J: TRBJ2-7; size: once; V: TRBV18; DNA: TGTGCCAGCTCACCCTCGGGGGAGGGGTCAACGCAGTACTTC; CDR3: CASSPSGEGSTQYF
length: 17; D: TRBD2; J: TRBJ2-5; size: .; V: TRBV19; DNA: TGTGCCAGTAGTATCCTAGCGGGAGTGGGGATAGGGGAGACCCAGTACTTC; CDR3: CASSILAGVGIGETQYF
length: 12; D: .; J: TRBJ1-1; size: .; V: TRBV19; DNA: TGTGCCAGTAATGACGGTCTGGCGGGGGCTTTCTTT; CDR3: CASNDGLAGAFF
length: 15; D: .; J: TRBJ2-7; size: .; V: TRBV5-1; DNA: TGCGCCAGCAGCTTGCAAACGGGGGTGATATACGAGCAGTACTTC; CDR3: CASSLQTGVIYEQYF
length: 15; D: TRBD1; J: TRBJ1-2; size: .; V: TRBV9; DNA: TGTGCCAGCAGGAGAGAGGGGGCTACTAACTATGGCTACACCTTC; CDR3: CASRREGATNYGYTF
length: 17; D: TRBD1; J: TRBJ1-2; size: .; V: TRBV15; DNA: TGTGCCACCAGCAGAGAGGTTCCGGGACAGGGGGGCTATGGCTACACCTTC; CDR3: CATSREVPGQGGYGYTF
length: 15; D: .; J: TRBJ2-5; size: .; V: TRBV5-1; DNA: TGCGCCAGCAGCTTGGGGCAGGCTTCCCAAGAGACCCAGTACTTC; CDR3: CASSLGQASQETQYF
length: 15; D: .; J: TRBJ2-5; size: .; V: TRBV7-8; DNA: TGTGCCAGCAGACGGGGTACTAGCTCGGCGGAGACCCAGTACTTC; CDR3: CASRRGTSSAETQYF
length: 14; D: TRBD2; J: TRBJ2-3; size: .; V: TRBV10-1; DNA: TGCGCCAGCAGTGAGTCGATAGCGGGGCATACGCAGTATTTT; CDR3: CASSESIAGHTQYF
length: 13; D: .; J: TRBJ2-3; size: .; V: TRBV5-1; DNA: TGCGCCAGCAGGAGACAGGGCACAGATACGCAGTATTTT; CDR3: CASRRQGTDTQYF
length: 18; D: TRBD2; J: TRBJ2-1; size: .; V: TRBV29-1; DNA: TGCAGCGTTGAAGATATCTCACTAGCGGTCTCACAGGGCAATGAGCAGTTCTTC; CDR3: CSVEDISLAVSQGNEQFF